The clone carrying this T cell receptor beta chain was detected a few times. Its antigen is as yet unknown. The data belong to a study of T cells in Graves' hyperthyroidism and ophthalmopathy. Regarding the study as a whole: Separation of ophthalmopathy from stable hyperthyroidism was achieved by a 13 V-J model.

TCR beta CDR3 regions were amplified from RNA. The HTBI primer set was used in a first-round RT-PCR of the TCR CDR3. TCRdb analysed the multiplex PCR reads with MiXCR anew, one entry per CDR3 protein. The data contain over 400,000 distinct CDR3 sequences, about 15% of them singletons. Germline CDR1 is LNHDA and CDR2 is SQIVND (reference sequence). The CDR3 length is 16 residues. Trimming removed 5 bases from V and 0 bases from J, with 15 bases in between. The cohort's ophthalmopathy patients, a group with duration under 3 months, had a Clinical Activity Score of at least 3 and a NOSPECS grade of at least 4. Patients having uncontrolled infection, another autoimmune disease, pregnancy or lactation were not included. PBMCs were obtained from approximately 9.2 ml fresh peripheral blood.

This TCR came from a man younger than 35 with Graves' ophthalmopathy. Sample: blood. The chain couples TRBV19 to TRBJ2-3, with D maybe TRBD2 (6 bases). CDR3 nucleotide sequence: TGTGCCAGTAGTTGGGGAGCGGGCCAAAGCACAGATACGCAGTATTTT. This gives the protein CASSWGAGQSTDTQYF.